This T cell receptor beta chain derives from a study of blood T cell repertoires in COVID-19. Study summary: Italy, Spain and the United States were the sources of the convalescent and acute COVID-19 samples. In each case, the material was cDNA or gDNA derived from T cells, B-cell-depleted T cells, or PBMCs.

In the original analysis: How many nucleated cells were present was estimated from reference gene primer amplification. TCRdb keeps only in-frame clones here, not all; method: immunoSEQ multiplex PCR. V and J calls and clone size are given by that table; D and trimming were obtained from the DNA. The data contain some 100,000 clones, approximately 81% of them seen just once; the ten biggest clones take up about 1.8%. J lost 4 bases, V lost 0 bases, and 4 bases had no gene match. The CDR3 spans 15 residues. Germline CDR1 LGHNA, CDR2 YNFKEQ. V and J are TRBV4-2 and TRBJ2-3; the match to TRBD2 covers 7 bases. This clonotype was sampled from a woman in her seventies with active or convalescent COVID-19. Material: peripheral blood. The CDR3 bases are TGTGCCAGCAGCCAAGAACTAGGGAGGGCAGATACGCAGTATTTT. Protein sequence: CASSQELGRADTQYF.